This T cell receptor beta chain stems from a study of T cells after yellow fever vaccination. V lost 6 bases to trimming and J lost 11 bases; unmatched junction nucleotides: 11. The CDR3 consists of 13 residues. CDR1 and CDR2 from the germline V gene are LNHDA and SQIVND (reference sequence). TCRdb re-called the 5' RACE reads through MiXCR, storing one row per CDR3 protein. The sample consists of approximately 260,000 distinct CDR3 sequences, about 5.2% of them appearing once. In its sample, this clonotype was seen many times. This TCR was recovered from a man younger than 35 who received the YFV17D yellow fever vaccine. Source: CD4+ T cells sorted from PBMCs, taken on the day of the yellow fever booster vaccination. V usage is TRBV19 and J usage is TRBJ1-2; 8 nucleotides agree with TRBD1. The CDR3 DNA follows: TGTGCCAGTAGCAGGGGGCAGGCTACTGTTTACACCTTC. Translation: CASSRGQATVYTF.